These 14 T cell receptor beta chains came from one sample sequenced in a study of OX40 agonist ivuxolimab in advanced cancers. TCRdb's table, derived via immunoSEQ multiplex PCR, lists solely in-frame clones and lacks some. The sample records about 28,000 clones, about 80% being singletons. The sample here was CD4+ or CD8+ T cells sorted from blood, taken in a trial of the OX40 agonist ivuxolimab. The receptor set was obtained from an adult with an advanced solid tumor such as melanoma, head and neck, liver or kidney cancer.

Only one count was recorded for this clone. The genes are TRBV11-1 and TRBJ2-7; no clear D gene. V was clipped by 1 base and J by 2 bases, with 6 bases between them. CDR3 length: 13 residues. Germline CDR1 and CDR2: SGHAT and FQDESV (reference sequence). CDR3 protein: CASSLGVTYEQYF. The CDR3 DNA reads TGTGCCAGCAGCTTAGGCGTTACCTACGAGCAGTACTTC.

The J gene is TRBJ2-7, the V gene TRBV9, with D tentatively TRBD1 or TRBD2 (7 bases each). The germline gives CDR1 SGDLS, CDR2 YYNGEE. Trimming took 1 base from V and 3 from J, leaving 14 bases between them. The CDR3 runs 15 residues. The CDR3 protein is CASSVQGGAYYEQYF. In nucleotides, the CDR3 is TGTGCCAGCAGCGTACAGGGGGGGGCATACTACGAGCAGTACTTC. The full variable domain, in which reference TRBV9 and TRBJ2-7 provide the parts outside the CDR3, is DSGVTQTPKHLITATGQRVTLRCSPRSGDLSVYWYQQSLDQGLQFLIQYYNGEERAKGNILERFSAQQFPDLHSELNLSSLELGDSALYFCASSVQGGAYYEQYFGPGTRLTVT.

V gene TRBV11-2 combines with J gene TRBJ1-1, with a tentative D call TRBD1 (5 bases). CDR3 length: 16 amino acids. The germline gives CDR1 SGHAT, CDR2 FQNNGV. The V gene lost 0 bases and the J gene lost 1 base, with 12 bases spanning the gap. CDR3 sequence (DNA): TGTGCCAGCAGCTTAGAGGGACCAGGGAAGAACACTGAAGCTTTCTTT. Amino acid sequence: CASSLEGPGKNTEAFF.

DNA of the CDR3: TGTGCCAGCAGCCAATACCCACTGGGACAGGGGACCTACGAGCAGTACTTC. Translating gives CASSQYPLGQGTYEQYF. V is TRBV4-2 and J is TRBJ2-7; 10 bases map to TRBD1. Germline V gene lookup returns CDR1 LGHNA and CDR2 YNFKEQ. The CDR3 runs 17 residues. With 2 bases clipped from V and 2 bases from J, the junction kept 9 bases outside the gene matches.

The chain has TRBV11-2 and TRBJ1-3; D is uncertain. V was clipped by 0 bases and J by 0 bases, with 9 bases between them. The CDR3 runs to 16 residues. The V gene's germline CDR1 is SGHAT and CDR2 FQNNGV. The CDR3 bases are TGTGCCAGCAGCTTAGACTGGGAAAGCTCTGGAAACACCATATATTTT. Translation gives CASSLDWESSGNTIYF.

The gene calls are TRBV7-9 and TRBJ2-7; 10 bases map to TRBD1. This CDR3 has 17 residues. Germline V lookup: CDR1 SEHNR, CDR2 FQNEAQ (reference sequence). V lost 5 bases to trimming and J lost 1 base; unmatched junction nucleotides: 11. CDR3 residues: CASSIPAGTGESYEQYF. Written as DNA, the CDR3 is TGTGCCAGCAGCATCCCTGCCGGGACAGGGGAGTCCTACGAGCAGTACTTC.

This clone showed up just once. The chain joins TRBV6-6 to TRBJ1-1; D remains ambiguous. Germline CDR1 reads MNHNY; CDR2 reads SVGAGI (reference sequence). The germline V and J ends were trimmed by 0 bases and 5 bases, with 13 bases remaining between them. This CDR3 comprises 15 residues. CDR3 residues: CASSYSRRVGTEAFF. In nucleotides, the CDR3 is TGTGCCAGCAGTTACTCGCGAAGGGTGGGAACTGAAGCTTTCTTT.

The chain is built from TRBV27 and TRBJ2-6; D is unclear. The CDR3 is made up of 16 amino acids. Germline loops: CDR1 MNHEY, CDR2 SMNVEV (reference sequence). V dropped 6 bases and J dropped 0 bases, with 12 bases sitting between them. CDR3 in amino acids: CASSLNILSGANVLTF. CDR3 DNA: TGTGCCAGCAGCCTCAACATCCTCTCTGGGGCCAACGTCCTGACTTTC.

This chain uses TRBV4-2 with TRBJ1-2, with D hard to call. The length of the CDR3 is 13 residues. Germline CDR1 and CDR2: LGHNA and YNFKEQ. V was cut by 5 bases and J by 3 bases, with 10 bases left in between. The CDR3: CASSLVGDYGYTF. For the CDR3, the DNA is TGTGCCAGCAGCTTGGTCGGTGACTATGGCTACACCTTC.

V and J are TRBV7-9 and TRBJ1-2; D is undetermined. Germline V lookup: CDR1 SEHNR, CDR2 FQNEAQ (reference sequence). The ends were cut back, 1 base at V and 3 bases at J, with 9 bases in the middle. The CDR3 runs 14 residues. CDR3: CASSLVPRYYGYTF. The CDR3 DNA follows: TGTGCCAGCAGCTTAGTCCCCAGGTACTATGGCTACACCTTC.

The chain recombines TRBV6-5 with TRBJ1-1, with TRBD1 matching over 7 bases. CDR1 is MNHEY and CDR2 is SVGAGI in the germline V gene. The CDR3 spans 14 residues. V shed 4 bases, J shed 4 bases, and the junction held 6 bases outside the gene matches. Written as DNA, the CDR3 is TGTGCCAGCAGTTCACAGGGGAAGGTCACTGAAGCTTTCTTT. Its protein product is CASSSQGKVTEAFF.

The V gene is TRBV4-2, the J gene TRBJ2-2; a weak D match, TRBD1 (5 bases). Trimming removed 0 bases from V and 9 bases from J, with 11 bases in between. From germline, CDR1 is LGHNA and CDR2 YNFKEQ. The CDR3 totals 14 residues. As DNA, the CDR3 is TGTGCCAGCAGCCAAGACGACAGTCTCAGGGAGCTGTTTTTT. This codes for CASSQDDSLRELFF.

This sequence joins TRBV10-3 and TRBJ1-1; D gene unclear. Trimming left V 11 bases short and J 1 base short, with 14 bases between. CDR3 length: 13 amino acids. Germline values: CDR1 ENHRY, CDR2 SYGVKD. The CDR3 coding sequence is TGTGCCGCCACAGCGCCGGGGAACACTGAAGCTTTCTTT. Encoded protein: CAATAPGNTEAFF.

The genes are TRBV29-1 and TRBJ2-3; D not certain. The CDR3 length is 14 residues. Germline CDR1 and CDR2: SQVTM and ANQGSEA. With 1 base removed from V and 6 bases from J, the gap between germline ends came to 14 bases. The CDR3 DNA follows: TGCAGCGTTGAAGCCCTAGGAGAGACGGATACGCAGTATTTT. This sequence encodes CSVEALGETDTQYF.